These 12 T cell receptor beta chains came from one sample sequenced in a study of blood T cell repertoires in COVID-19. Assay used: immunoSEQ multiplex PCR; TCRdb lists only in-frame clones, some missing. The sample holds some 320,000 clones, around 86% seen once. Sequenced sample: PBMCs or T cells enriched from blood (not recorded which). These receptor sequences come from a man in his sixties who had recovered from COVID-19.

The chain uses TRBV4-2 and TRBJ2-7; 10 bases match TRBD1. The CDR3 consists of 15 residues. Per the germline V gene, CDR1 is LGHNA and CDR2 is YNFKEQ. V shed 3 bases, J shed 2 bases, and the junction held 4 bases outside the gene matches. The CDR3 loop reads CASSQLDRGTYEQYF. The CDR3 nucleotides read TGTGCCAGCAGCCAGTTGGACAGGGGGACCTACGAGCAGTACTTC.

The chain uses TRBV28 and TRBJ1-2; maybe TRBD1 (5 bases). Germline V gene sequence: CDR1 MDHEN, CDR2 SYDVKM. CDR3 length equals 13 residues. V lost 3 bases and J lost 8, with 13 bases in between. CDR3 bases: TGTGCCAGCAGTTTCGAAGGGGTAGGCGGCTACACCTTC. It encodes CASSFEGVGGYTF.

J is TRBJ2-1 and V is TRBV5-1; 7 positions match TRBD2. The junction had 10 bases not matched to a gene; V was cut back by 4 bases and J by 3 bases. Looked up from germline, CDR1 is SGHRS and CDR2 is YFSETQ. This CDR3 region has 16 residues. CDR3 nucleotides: TGCGCCAGCAGCCCTGGTGCGGGAGCGTTCTACAATGAGCAGTTCTTC. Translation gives CASSPGAGAFYNEQFF.

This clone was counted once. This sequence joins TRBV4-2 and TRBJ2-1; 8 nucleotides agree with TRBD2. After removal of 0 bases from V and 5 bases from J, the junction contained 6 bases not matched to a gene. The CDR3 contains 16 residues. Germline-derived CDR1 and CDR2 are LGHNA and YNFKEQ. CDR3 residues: CASSQDRLASNNEQFF. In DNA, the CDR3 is TGTGCCAGCAGCCAAGATCGACTAGCGTCCAACAATGAGCAGTTCTTC.

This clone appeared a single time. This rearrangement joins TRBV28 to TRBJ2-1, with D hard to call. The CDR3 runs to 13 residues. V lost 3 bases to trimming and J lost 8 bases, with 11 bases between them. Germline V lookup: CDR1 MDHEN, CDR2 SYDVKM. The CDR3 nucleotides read TGTGCCAGCAGTTTCGGGTCCGTCGATGAGCAGTTCTTC. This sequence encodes CASSFGSVDEQFF.

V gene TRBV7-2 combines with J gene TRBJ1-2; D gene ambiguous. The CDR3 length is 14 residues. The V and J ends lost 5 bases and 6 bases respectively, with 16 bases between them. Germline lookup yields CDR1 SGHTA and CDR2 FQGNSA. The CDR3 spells CASSPNTRQDGYTF. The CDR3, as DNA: TGTGCCAGCAGCCCGAACACCCGGCAGGATGGCTACACCTTC.

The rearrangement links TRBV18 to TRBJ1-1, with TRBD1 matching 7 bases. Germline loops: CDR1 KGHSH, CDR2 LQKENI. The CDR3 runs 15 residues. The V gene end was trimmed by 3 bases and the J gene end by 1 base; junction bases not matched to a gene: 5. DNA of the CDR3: TGTGCCAGCTCACCGAGGACAGGCCAGAACACTGAAGCTTTCTTT. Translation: CASSPRTGQNTEAFF.

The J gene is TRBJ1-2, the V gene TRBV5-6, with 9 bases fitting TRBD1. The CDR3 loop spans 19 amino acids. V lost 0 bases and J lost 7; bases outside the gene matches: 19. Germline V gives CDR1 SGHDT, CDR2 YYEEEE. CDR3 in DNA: TGTGCCAGCAGCTTGGGTCTTACGGGACAGGGCTCCCTCTTGGGTGGCTACACCTTC. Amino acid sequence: CASSLGLTGQGSLLGGYTF.

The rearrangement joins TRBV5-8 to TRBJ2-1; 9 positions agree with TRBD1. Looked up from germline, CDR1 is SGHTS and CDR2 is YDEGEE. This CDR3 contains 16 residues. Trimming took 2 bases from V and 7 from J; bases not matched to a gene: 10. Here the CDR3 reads CASSFFWGQGQNEQFF. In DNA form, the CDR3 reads TGTGCCAGCAGCTTTTTTTGGGGACAGGGTCAGAATGAGCAGTTCTTC.

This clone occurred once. CDR3 coding DNA: TGTGCCAGTAGTATAGGAGGGACAGGGAACAATCAGCCCCAGCATTTT. Translation gives CASSIGGTGNNQPQHF. The chain recombines TRBV19 with TRBJ1-5; 9 bases align to TRBD1. The trim removed 1 base at V and 3 bases at J, leaving 4 bases unmatched. CDR1 is LNHDA, CDR2 SQIVND, per germline (reference sequence). The CDR3 consists of 16 residues.

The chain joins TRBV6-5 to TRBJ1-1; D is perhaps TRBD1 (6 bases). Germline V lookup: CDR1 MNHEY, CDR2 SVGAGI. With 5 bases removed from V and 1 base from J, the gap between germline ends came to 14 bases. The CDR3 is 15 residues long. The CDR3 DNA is TGTGCCAGCAGTCCCGGGGACACTAAGAACACTGAAGCTTTCTTT. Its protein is CASSPGDTKNTEAFF.

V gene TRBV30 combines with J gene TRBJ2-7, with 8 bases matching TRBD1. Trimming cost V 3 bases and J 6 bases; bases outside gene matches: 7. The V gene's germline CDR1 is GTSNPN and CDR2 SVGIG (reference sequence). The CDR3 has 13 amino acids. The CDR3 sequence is CAWSGTGLAEQYF. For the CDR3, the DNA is TGTGCCTGGAGCGGGACAGGCCTCGCCGAGCAGTACTTC.